The 8 T cell receptor beta chains reported below all come from one sample, sequenced in a study of cytomegalovirus exposure and HLA in healthy donors. Both 60 Vbeta primers and 13 Jbeta primers went into the PCR. Libraries were prepared by immunoSEQ multiplex PCR; TCRdb keeps only in-frame clonotypes and omits some of them. Of around 150,000 clones in the sample, 60% to 80% were seen once. Sequencing was performed on PBMCs. These receptors were collected from a woman in her 30s in good health and CMV-seronegative.

This chain joins TRBV21-1 and TRBJ2-1; TRBD2 reflects the table's D call only, with no check against the DNA. TRBV21-1 is a recognized pseudogene. The CDR3 extends over 15 amino acids. The chain's CDR3 is CASSTDGGSYEKQFF. As DNA, the CDR3 is TGTGCCAGCAGCACGGACGGCGGGAGTTATGAAAAGCAGTTCTTC.

This rearrangement joins TRBV7-3 to TRBJ1-2, with a weak D call TRBD1 (5 bases). V lost 2 bases and J 2 bases, leaving 9 bases between the germline ends. The CDR3 has 14 residues. Germline V gene sequence: CDR1 SGHTA, CDR2 FQGTGA. The chain's CDR3 is CASSLYGGNYGYTF. The CDR3 nucleotides read TGTGCCAGCAGCTTATACGGGGGAAACTATGGCTACACCTTC.

The chain links TRBV2 to TRBJ2-3, with D possibly being TRBD2 (6 bases). The ends were cut back, 6 bases at V and 2 bases at J, with 15 bases in the middle. Germline CDR1 and CDR2: SNHLY and FYNNEI. The CDR3 length is 15 residues. The CDR3 sequence: CASSSWGVNTDTQYF. CDR3 nucleotides: TGTGCCAGCAGCTCCTGGGGGGTCAACACAGATACGCAGTATTTT.

CDR3 region: CASIRSGGAATQYF. CDR3 coding DNA: TGTGCCAGCATCCGTAGCGGGGGGGCCGCGACCCAGTACTTC. The genes are TRBV6-1 and TRBJ2-5; 11 nucleotides align to TRBD2. The CDR3 length is 14 residues. Germline V CDR1 and CDR2: MNHNS, SASEGT. V lost 7 bases and J lost 7; bases outside the gene matches: 8.

The V gene is TRBV7-2, the J gene TRBJ1-2, with unresolved D. Germline-derived CDR1 and CDR2 are SGHTA and FQGNSA. The V end lost 3 bases, the J end lost 1 base, and 3 bases lay between the germline ends. There are 12 residues in the CDR3. The CDR3 sequence is CASSFNNYGYTF. CDR3 DNA: TGTGCCAGCAGCTTCAATAACTATGGCTACACCTTC.

The chain links TRBV18 to TRBJ2-7; perhaps TRBD1 as D (6 bases). V lost 4 bases and J lost 4, with 8 bases in between. The CDR3 loop spans 12 amino acids. The germline gives CDR1 KGHSH, CDR2 LQKENI. The CDR3 region has the DNA TGTGCCAGCTCACAGGGGGAATACGAGCAGTACTTC. Translating it yields CASSQGEYEQYF.

The chain carries TRBV5-4 and TRBJ1-4; 12 bases align to TRBD1. The CDR3 is made up of 17 amino acids. V lost 3 bases to trimming and J lost 7 bases; unmatched junction nucleotides: 10. CDR1 is SGHNT, CDR2 YYREEE, per germline (reference sequence). For the CDR3, the DNA is TGTGCCAGCAGCTACCGGGACAGGGGGCGTTTGGGTGAAAAACTGTTTTTT. Protein product: CASSYRDRGRLGEKLFF.

This clone was recorded a few times. The V and J genes are TRBV2 and TRBJ1-5, with D possibly TRBD1 on 6 matching bases. CDR1 is SNHLY and CDR2 is FYNNEI in the germline V gene. Trimming removed 6 bases from V and 5 bases from J, with 14 bases in between. The CDR3 contains 14 residues. This CDR3 is CASSQQYRDQPQHF. As DNA, the CDR3 is TGTGCCAGCAGCCAACAGTACAGGGATCAGCCCCAGCATTTT.